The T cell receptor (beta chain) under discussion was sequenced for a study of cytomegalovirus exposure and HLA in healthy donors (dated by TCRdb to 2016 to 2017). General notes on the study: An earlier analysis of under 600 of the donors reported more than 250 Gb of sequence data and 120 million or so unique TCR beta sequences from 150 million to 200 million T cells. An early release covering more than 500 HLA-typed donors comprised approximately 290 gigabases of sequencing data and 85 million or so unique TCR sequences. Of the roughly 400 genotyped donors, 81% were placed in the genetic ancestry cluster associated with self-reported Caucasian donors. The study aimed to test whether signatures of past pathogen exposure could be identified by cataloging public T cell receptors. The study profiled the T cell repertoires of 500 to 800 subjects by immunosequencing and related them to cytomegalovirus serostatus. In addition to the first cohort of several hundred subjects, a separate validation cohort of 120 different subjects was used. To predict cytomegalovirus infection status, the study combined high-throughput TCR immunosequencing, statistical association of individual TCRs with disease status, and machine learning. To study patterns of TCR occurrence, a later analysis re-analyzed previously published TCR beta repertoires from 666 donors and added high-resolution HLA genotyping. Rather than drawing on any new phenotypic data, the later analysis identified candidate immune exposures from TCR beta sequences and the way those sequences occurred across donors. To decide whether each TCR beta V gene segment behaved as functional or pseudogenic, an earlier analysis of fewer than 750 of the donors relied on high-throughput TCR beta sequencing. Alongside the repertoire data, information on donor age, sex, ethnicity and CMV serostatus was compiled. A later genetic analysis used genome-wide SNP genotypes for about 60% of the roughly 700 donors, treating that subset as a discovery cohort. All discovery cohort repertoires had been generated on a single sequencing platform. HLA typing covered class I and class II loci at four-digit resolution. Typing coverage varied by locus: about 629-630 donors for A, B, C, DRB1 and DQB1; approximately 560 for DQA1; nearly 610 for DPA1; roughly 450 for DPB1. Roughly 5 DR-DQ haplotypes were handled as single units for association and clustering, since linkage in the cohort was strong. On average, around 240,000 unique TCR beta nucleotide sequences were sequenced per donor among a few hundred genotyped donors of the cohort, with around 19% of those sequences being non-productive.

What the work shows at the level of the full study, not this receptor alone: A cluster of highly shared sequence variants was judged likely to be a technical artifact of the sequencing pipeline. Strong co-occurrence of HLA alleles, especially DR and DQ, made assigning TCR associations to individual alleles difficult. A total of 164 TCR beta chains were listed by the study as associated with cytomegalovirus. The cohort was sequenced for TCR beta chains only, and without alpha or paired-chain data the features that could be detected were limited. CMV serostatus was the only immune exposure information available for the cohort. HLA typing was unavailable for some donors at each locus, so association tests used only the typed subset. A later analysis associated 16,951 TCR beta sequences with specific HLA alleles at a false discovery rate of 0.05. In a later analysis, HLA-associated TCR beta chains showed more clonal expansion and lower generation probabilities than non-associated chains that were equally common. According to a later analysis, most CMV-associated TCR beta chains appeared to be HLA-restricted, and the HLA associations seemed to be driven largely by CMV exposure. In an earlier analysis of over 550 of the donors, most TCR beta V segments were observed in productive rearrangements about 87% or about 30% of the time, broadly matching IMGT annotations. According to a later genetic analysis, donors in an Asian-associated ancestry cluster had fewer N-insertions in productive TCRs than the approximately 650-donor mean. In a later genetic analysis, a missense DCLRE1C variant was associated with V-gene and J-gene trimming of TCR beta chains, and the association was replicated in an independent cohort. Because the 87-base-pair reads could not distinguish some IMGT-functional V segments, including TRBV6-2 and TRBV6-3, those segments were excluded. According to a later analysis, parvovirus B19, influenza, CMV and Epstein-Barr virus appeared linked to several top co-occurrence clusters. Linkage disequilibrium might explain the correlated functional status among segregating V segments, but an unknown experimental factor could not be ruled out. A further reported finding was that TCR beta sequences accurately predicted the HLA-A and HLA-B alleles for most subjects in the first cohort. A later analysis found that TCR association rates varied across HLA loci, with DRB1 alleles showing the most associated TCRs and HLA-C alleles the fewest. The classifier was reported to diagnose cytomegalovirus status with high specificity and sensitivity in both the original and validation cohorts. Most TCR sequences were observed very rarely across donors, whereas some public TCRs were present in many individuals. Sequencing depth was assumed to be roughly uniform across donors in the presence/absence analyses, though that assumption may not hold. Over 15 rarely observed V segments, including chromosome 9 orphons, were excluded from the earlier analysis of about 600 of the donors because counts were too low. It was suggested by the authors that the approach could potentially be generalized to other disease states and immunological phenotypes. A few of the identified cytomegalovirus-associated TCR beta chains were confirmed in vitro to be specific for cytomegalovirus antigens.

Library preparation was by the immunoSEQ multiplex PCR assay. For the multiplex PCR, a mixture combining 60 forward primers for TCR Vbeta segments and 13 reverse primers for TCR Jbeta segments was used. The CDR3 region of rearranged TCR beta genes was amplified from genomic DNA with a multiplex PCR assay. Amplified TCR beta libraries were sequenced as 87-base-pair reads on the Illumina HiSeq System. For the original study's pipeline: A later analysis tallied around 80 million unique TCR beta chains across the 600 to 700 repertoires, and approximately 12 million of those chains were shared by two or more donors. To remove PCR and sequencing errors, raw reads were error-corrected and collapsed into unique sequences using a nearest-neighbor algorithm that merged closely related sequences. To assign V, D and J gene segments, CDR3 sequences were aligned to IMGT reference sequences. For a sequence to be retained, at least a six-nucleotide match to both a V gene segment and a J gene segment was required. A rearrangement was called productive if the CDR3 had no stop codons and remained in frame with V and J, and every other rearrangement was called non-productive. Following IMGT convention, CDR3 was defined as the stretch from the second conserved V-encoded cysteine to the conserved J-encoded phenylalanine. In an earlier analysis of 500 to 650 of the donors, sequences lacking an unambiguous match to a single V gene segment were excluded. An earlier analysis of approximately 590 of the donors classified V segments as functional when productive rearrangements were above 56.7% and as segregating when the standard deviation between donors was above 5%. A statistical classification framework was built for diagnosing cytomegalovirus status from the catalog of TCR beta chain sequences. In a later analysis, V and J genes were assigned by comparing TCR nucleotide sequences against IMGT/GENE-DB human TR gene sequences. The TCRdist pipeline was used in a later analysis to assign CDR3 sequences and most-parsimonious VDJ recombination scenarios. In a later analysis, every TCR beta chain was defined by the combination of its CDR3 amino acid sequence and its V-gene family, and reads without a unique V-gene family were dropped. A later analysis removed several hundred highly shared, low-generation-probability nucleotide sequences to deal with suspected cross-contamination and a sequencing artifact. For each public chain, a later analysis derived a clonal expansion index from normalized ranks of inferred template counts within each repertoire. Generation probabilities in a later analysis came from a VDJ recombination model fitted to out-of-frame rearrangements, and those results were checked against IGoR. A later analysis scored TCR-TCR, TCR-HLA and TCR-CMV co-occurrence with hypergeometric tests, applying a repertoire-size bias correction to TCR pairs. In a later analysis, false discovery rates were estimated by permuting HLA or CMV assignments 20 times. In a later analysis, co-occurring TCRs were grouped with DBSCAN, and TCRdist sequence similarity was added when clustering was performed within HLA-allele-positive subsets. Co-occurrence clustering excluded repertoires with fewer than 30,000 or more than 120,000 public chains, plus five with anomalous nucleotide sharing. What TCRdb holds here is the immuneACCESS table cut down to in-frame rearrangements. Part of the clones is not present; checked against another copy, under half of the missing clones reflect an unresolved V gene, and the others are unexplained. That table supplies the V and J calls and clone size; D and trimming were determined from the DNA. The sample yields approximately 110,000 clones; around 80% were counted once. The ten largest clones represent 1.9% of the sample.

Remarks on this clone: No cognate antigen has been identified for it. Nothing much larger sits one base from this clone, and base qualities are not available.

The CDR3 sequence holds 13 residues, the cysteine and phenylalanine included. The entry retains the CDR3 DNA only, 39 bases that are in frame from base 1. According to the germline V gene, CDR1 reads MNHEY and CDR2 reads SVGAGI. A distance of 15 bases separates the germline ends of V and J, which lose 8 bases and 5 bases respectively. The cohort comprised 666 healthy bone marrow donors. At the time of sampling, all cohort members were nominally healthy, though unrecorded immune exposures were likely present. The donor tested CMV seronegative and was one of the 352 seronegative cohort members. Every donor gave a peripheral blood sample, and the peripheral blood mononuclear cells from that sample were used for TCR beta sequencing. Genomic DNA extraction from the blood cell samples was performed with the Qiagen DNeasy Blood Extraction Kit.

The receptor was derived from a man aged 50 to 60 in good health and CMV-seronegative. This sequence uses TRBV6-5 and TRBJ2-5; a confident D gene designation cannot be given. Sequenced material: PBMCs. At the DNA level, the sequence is TGTGCCAGCCGGGTGGCCTTGCGGGAGACCCAGTACTTC. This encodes CASRVALRETQYF.